This T cell receptor (beta chain) was retrieved from a study of sequential checkpoint blockade in melanoma. About the study: Arm A got nivolumab then ipilimumab; arm B the reverse, 1:1. Both treatment sequences were followed by maintenance nivolumab.

Method: immunoSEQ multiplex PCR; TCRdb's copy keeps in-frame clones and lacks some. The table lists some 30,000 clones, around nine tenths of them singletons. With 1 base removed from V and 5 bases from J, the gap between germline ends came to 11 bases. CDR3 length: 14 amino acids. In germline, CDR1 is MGHRA, CDR2 YSYEKL. Specified treatment: randomized to nivolumab then ipilimumab (arm A) or the reverse (arm B). DNA-damaging chemotherapy had not been given to any patient beforehand. From thawed PBMCs, live CD3+CD8+ cells negative for CD19 and CD56 were sorted. This sequence was found in a human donor with melanoma. The rearrangement links TRBV4-1 to TRBJ2-5, with D possibly being TRBD2 (6 bases). Sequences were derived from CD8+ T cells sorted from blood (inferred from file names), sampled from a patient given nivolumab and ipilimumab in sequence. The CDR3, as DNA: TGCGCCAGCAGCCAAGGGGCGGGGTTGGAGACCCAGTACTTC. Translating gives CASSQGAGLETQYF.